This TCR beta chain was recorded in a study of T cells after posttransplantation cyclophosphamide. The CDR3 has 12 amino acids. Germline V gene data show CDR1 as SSHAT and CDR2 as FNYEAQ (reference sequence). Comment on this clone: Its antigen is not known. A junction boundary mismatches the germline segment, possibly from a read error.

Some clones are missing from TCRdb's copy, which holds only in-frame ones; the method was immunoSEQ multiplex PCR. The sample comprises some 9,700 clones, around 84% of which are singletons, and roughly 14% rests with the top ten. A marrow graft followed busulfan-fludarabine conditioning, with cyclophosphamide on days +3 and +4. Study results and caveats: Recipient CMV seropositivity and CMV reactivation strongly tracked TRB clonality. Later blood repertoires were often dominated by clones from the donor CD8+ memory compartment. TRB overlap between skin or GI tissue T cells and blood was limited.

The chain combines TRBV7-7 with TRBJ2-5; D may be TRBD2 (5 bases). The sequencing used PBMCs, collected roughly 250 weeks after a stem cell transplant with posttransplant cyclophosphamide. This clonotype was sampled from a female patient in her forties or fifties who received an allogeneic stem cell transplant from a related donor, was CMV-positive, and had no GVHD. Certain T cells may be donor cells from the graft. CDR3 sequence: CASSFGGETQYF. CDR3 DNA sequence: TGTGCTAGCAGCTTCGGAGGAGAGACCCAGTACTTC.